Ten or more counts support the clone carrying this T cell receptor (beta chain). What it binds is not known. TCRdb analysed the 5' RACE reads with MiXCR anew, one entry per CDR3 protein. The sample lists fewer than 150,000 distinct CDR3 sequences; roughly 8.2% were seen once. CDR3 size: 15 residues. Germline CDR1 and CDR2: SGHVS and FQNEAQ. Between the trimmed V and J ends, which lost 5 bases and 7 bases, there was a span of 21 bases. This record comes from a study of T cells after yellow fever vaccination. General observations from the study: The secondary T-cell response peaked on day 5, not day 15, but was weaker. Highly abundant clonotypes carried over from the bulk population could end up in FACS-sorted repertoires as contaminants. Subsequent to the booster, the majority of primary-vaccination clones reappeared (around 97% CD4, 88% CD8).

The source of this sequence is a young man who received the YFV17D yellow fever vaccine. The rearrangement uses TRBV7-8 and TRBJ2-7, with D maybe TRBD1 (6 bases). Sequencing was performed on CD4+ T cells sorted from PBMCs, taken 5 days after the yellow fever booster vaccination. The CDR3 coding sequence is TGTGCCAGCAGCCGCCGGACAGACTTTCGTGGGGAGCAGTACTTC. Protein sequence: CASSRRTDFRGEQYF.